This T cell receptor (beta chain) was sequenced during a study of graft-versus-host responses after intestinal transplantation. Study at large: As for transplant type, recipients had multivisceral, liver-intestinal, or isolated intestinal grafts. Study-level points and caveats: Researchers found peak circulating GvH clone levels linked to early post-transplant HvG declines. GvH clones appeared in recipient marrow, some first in ileum or blood.

Generated by immunoSEQ multiplex PCR, the TCRdb table keeps only in-frame clones and is missing some. The sample consists of some 120,000 clones, about 92% of them appearing once. Details on this clone: Its antigen is not known.

The sequence was obtained from a human donor who was the organ donor for an intestinal transplant. Sequenced here: unstimulated CD8+ T cells sorted from spleen or lymph node cells, sampled before transplant.

In DNA form, the CDR3 reads TGTGCCTGGAACCAAGAGAACACTGAAGCTTTCTTT. It specifies CAWNQENTEAFF. The V and J genes are TRBV30 and TRBJ1-1; D remains ambiguous. V lost 4 bases to trimming and J lost 1 base, with 7 bases between them. The CDR3 runs to 12 residues. Germline V gene sequence: CDR1 GTSNPN, CDR2 SVGIG (reference sequence).